Sequencing of this T cell receptor (beta chain) was carried out in a study of blood T cell repertoires in COVID-19. Study in general: Spain, Italy and the United States supplied samples that represented acute and convalescent COVID-19. T cells, B-cell-depleted T cells, or PBMCs provided the cDNA or gDNA that served as material.

The CDR3 has 14 residues. Deletions cut 0 bases from V and 5 bases from J, with 11 bases between. Germline assignment: CDR1 MGHRA and CDR2 YSYEKL. The method was immunoSEQ multiplex PCR; TCRdb's version includes in-frame clones alone and lacks a portion of them. The sample has some 100,000 clones, about 87% seen once. This TCR derives from a woman aged 45-65 years with acute or convalescent COVID-19. This chain connects TRBV4-1 to TRBJ2-7, with TRBD1 as a possible D gene (6 bases). The source material was peripheral blood. The CDR3: CASSQDQGSNEQYF. Here the CDR3 DNA reads TGCGCCAGCAGCCAAGATCAGGGGAGTAACGAGCAGTACTTC.